This T cell receptor (beta chain) was captured by sequencing in a study of blood T cell repertoires in COVID-19. Study in general: The United States, Italy and Spain provided the acute and convalescent COVID-19 samples. T cells, B-cell-depleted T cells, or PBMCs provided the cDNA or gDNA that served as material.

Enrolled through a virtual design, the participants were between 18 and 89 years of age and came from fewer than 30 US areas. The CDR3 contains 14 residues. Trimming took off 10 bases at V and 1 base at J, with 11 bases between the two ends. Per the germline V gene, CDR1 is MNHEY and CDR2 is SVGAGI. Clones were read by immunoSEQ multiplex PCR, and TCRdb kept only the in-frame ones, dropping some. The repertoire has under 450,000 clones, roughly nine tenths of them found once; the top ten carry 0.8% to 0.9%. V is TRBV6-5 and J is TRBJ1-6; D ambiguous. The receptor comes from a woman between 35 and 50 years old who had been exposed to COVID-19. Sample: PBMCs or T cells enriched from blood (not recorded which). The CDR3 DNA follows: TGTGCCACGGGCGGGAGGTCCTATAATTCACCCCTCCACTTT. It encodes CATGGRSYNSPLHF.